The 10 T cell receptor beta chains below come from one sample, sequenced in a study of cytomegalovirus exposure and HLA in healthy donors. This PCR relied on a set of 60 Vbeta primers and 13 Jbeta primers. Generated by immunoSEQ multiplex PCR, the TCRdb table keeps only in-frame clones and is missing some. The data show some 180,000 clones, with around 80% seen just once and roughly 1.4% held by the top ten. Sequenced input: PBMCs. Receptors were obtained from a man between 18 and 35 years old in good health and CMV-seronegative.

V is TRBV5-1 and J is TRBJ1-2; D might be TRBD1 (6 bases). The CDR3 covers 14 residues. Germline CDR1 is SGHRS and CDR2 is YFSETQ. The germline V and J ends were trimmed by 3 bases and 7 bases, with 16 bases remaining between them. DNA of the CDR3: TGCGCCAGCAGCTCCAGCACAGGGCTGAGTGGCTACACCTTC. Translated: CASSSSTGLSGYTF.

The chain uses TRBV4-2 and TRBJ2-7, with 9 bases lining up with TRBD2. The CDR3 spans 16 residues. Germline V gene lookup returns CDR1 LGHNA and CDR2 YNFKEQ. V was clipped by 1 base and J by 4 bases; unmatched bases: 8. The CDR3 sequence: CASSQAISGRLYEQYF. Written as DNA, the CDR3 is TGTGCCAGCAGCCAAGCTATTAGCGGGAGATTATACGAGCAGTACTTC.

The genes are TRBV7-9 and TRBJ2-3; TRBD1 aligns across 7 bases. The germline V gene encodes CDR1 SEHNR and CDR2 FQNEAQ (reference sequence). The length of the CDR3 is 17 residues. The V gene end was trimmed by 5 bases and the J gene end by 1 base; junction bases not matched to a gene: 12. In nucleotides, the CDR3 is TGTGCCAGCAGCACACCCCGAGACAGGGCGGGCACAGATACGCAGTATTTT. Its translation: CASSTPRDRAGTDTQYF.

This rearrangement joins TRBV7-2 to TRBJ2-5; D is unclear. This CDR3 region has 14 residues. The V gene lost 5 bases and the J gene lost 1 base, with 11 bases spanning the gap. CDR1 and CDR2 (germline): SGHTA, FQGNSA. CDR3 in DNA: TGTGCCAGCAGCGAGGCCGGCGGCCAAGAGACCCAGTACTTC. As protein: CASSEAGGQETQYF.

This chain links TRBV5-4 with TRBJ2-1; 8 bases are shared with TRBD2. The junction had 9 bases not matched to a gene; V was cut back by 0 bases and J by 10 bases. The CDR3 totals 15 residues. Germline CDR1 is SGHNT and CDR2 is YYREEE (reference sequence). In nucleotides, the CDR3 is TGTGCCAGCAGCTTGGATACGGGGGGGCCAAGGGAGCAGTTCTTC. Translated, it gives CASSLDTGGPREQFF. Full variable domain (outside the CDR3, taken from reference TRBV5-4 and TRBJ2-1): ETGVTQSPTHLIKTRGQQVTLRCSSQSGHNTVSWYQQALGQGPQFIFQYYREEENGRGNFPPRFSGLQFPNYSSELNVNALELDDSALYLCASSLDTGGPREQFFGPGTRLTVL.

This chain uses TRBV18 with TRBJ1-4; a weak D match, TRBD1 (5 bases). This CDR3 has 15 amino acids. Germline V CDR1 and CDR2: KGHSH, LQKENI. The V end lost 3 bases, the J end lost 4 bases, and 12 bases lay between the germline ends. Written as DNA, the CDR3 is TGTGCCAGCTCACCCATGTCGCAGGGTAATGAAAAACTGTTTTTT. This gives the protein CASSPMSQGNEKLFF. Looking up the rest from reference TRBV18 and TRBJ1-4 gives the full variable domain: NAGVMQNPRHLVRRRGQEARLRCSPMKGHSHVYWYRQLPEEGLKFMVYLQKENIIDESGMPKERFSAEFPKEGPSILRIQQVVRGDSAAYFCASSPMSQGNEKLFFGSGTQLSVL.

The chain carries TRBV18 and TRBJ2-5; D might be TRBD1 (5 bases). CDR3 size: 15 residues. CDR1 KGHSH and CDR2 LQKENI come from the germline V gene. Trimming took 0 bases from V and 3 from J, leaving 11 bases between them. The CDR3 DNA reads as TGTGCCAGCTCACCACCGGGAAGGGGTGAAGAGACCCAGTACTTC. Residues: CASSPPGRGEETQYF.

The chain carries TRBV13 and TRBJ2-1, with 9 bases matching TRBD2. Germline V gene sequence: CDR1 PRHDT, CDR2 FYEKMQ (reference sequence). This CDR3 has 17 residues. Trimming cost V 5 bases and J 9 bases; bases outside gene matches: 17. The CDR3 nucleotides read TGTGCCAGCAGCCTCGCTGCCAAGCGCGGGGGGGCAGGTGAGCAGTTCTTC. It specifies CASSLAAKRGGAGEQFF.

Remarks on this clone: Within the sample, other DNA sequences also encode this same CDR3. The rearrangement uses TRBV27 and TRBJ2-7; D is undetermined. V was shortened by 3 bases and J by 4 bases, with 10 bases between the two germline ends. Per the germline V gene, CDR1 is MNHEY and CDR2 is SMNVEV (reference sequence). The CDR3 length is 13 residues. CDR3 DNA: TGTGCCAGCAGTTTGACGGGTGCGTACGAGCAGTACTTC. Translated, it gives CASSLTGAYEQYF.

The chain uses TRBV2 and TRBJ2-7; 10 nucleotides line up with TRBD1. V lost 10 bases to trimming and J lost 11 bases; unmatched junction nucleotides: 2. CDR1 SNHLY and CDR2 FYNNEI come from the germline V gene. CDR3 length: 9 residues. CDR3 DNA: TGTGCCATCGGACAGGGGGAGTACTTC. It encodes CAIGQGEYF.